This T cell receptor beta chain was profiled in a study of blood T cell repertoires in COVID-19. Study background: The analysed material was cDNA or gDNA that came from T cells, B-cell-depleted T cells, or PBMCs.

Under the authors' procedure: Amplification from reference gene primers served as the basis for estimated nucleated cell counts. TCRdb's copy holds only in-frame clones and misses some; the assay was immunoSEQ multiplex PCR. V and J calls plus clone size are reproduced from that table; the DNA served to infer D and trimming. The table lists approximately 90,000 clones, 80% to 90% of them singletons. The V and J ends lost 5 bases and 2 bases, in that order; junction bases with no gene match: 3. This CDR3 region has 15 residues. Germline-derived CDR1 and CDR2 are MNHEY and SMNVEV (reference sequence). The sequenced sample consisted of peripheral blood. The rearrangement uses TRBV27 and TRBJ2-1; 10 positions agree with TRBD1. The sequence was collected from a woman of 80 years or more with acute or convalescent COVID-19. This CDR3 is CASSPDRGPYNEQFF. CDR3 DNA sequence: TGTGCCAGCAGTCCTGACAGGGGGCCCTACAATGAGCAGTTCTTC.